This passage covers 27 T cell receptor beta chains from one sample sequenced in a study of cytomegalovirus exposure and HLA in healthy donors. The primer mix had 60 Vbeta and 13 Jbeta primers. The protocol was immunoSEQ multiplex PCR, while the TCRdb copy is restricted to in-frame clones and leaves out a portion. Among some 160,000 clones, 70% to 85% were seen once, and the ten largest hold more than 1.3%. Sequencing used PBMCs. Every receptor here comes from a male donor in good health and CMV-seronegative.

CDR3 residues: CASSLDSGAYNEQFF. Here the CDR3 DNA reads TGTGCCAGCAGCTTAGATAGCGGGGCGTACAATGAGCAGTTCTTC. This chain links TRBV11-2 with TRBJ2-1; 8 bases match TRBD2. The CDR3 is made up of 15 amino acids. Germline V gene lookup returns CDR1 SGHAT and CDR2 FQNNGV. V shed 0 bases, J shed 4 bases, and the junction held 2 bases outside the gene matches.

V is TRBV2 and J is TRBJ2-7, with D possibly matching TRBD1 (5 bases). V was trimmed by 4 bases and J by 0 bases, leaving 7 bases between them. Germline lookup yields CDR1 SNHLY and CDR2 FYNNEI. CDR3 length: 13 residues. The CDR3 protein is CASSGTHSYEQYF. CDR3 nucleotide sequence: TGTGCCAGCAGTGGGACACACTCCTACGAGCAGTACTTC.

The V gene is TRBV9, the J gene TRBJ1-6; no firm D call. Germline CDR1 SGDLS, CDR2 YYNGEE. Trimming pared 3 bases from V and 8 bases from J, leaving 15 bases between. This CDR3 is 15 amino acids long. The CDR3 DNA reads TGTGCCAGCAGCGCTGAGGGTCGGCGAGATTCACCCCTCCACTTT. Translated: CASSAEGRRDSPLHF.

The V and J genes are TRBV5-1 and TRBJ1-2, with 10 bases identical to TRBD1. The CDR3 consists of 14 residues. J gave up 6 bases and V 4 bases, and 6 bases lay outside the gene matches. Germline V lookup: CDR1 SGHRS, CDR2 YFSETQ. In nucleotides, the CDR3 is TGCGCCAGCAGCCGGGACAGGGGAGGGGATGGCTACACCTTC. It codes for CASSRDRGGDGYTF.

The chain uses TRBV5-1 and TRBJ2-7; D may be TRBD2 (5 bases). The J call may be wrong; the DNA end is better matched by TRBJ2-5. The CDR3 covers 15 residues. Germline-derived CDR1 and CDR2 are SGHRS and YFSETQ. The CDR3 is CASSHGKGPLETQYF. The CDR3 nucleotides are TGCGCCAGCAGCCACGGGAAGGGCCCGTTAGAGACCCAGTACTTC.

The rearrangement uses TRBV28 and TRBJ2-6; 11 positions match TRBD1. CDR3 length: 16 residues. J was trimmed by 4 bases and V by 5 bases; bases with no gene match: 4. Germline V gene data show CDR1 as MDHEN and CDR2 as SYDVKM. This CDR3 is CASSRDRGGGANVLTF. CDR3 in DNA: TGTGCCAGCAGTCGGGACAGGGGGGGCGGGGCCAACGTCCTGACTTTC.

The chain combines TRBV6-6 with TRBJ2-7; 10 bases map to TRBD1. Germline CDR1 reads MNHNY; CDR2 reads SVGAGI (reference sequence). Losses at the gene ends were 6 bases for V and 2 bases for J; bases not matched to a gene: 4. The CDR3 sequence is 14 residues long. The CDR3 DNA reads as TGTGCCAGCAGCCGGGACAGGGGAACCTACGAGCAGTACTTC. Protein product: CASSRDRGTYEQYF.

The gene calls are TRBV7-9 and TRBJ1-4; 8 bases fit TRBD1. With V trimmed by 1 base and J by 5 bases, 3 bases remained unmatched. In germline, CDR1 is SEHNR, CDR2 FQNEAQ (reference sequence). The CDR3 has 15 residues. The CDR3: CASSLGSGGNEKLFF. The CDR3 region has the DNA TGTGCCAGCAGCTTAGGTTCAGGGGGCAATGAAAAACTGTTTTTT.

The gene calls are TRBV6-5 and TRBJ1-1; D not certain. Looked up from germline, CDR1 is MNHEY and CDR2 is SVGAGI. This CDR3 comprises 12 residues. V was clipped by 6 bases and J by 5 bases, with 10 bases between them. The CDR3 region has the DNA TGTGCCAGCAGAGATCCGGGGACTGAAGCTTTCTTT. Amino acids: CASRDPGTEAFF.

The chain links TRBV4-3 to TRBJ1-2; possible D gene TRBD1, 6 bases. Looked up from germline, CDR1 is LGHNA and CDR2 is YSLEER. V lost 4 bases and J lost 3, with 12 bases in between. The CDR3 loop spans 14 amino acids. The CDR3 nucleotides are TGCGCCAGCAGCCCCCGACACAGGGACTATGGCTACACCTTC. Its protein product is CASSPRHRDYGYTF.

This clone was detected once. The chain recombines TRBV4-1 with TRBJ1-5, with D unresolved. V was trimmed by 1 base and J by 4 bases, leaving 11 bases between them. The CDR3 totals 15 residues. Germline CDR1 reads MGHRA; CDR2 reads YSYEKL. In DNA, the CDR3 is TGCGCCAGCAGCCAAGCGGGGAGGGAGAATCAGCCCCAGCATTTT. This codes for CASSQAGRENQPQHF.

The chain joins TRBV27 to TRBJ1-1, with 11 bases aligning to TRBD1. With 5 bases clipped from V and 5 bases from J, the junction kept 7 bases outside the gene matches. The CDR3 runs 15 residues. Germline lookup yields CDR1 MNHEY and CDR2 SMNVEV (reference sequence). CDR3 DNA: TGTGCCAGCAGTAAGGGGACAGGGGGACAGACTGAAGCTTTCTTT. Protein sequence: CASSKGTGGQTEAFF.

This chain links TRBV10-3 with TRBJ1-5, with D perhaps TRBD1 (6 bases). Germline V gene data show CDR1 as ENHRY and CDR2 as SYGVKD. CDR3 size: 17 residues. Trimming took 3 bases from V and 2 from J, leaving 17 bases between them. The CDR3 DNA is TGTGCCATCAGTGACGGGAAGGGTGCAGGGGGCAATCAGCCCCAGCATTTT. It encodes CAISDGKGAGGNQPQHF.

J is TRBJ2-7 and V is TRBV6-5, with 8 positions matching TRBD1. The ends lost 8 bases at V and 3 bases at J; junction bases unmatched: 9. The CDR3 has 14 amino acids. The germline gives CDR1 MNHEY, CDR2 SVGAGI. The CDR3 coding sequence is TGTGCCAGCTCCGCCCGGGACAGGTACTACGAGCAGTACTTC. Translated, it gives CASSARDRYYEQYF.

This chain joins TRBV19 and TRBJ2-7; 8 bases are shared with TRBD1. V gave up 3 bases and J gave up 5 bases; unmatched junction bases: 6. The germline gives CDR1 LNHDA, CDR2 SQIVND (reference sequence). The CDR3 length is 14 residues. CDR3 DNA: TGTGCCAGTAGTATGACAGGGGAGGTACACGAGCAGTACTTC. Translation: CASSMTGEVHEQYF.

This clone was seen a handful of times. This sequence joins TRBV30 and TRBJ2-1; 7 bases are shared with TRBD2. V lost 2 bases, J lost 8 bases, and 9 bases stayed unmatched. Looked up from germline, CDR1 is GTSNPN and CDR2 is SVGIG (reference sequence). The length of the CDR3 is 14 residues. As DNA, the CDR3 is TGTGCCTGGAGTTGGGACTGGGGGGGGGATGAGCAGTTCTTC. Amino acid sequence: CAWSWDWGGDEQFF.

The chain carries TRBV5-5 and TRBJ2-3, with 10 positions matching TRBD2. The CDR3 totals 16 residues. V gave up 3 bases and J gave up 2 bases; unmatched junction bases: 6. Germline CDR1 reads SGHKS; CDR2 reads YYEKEE (reference sequence). CDR3: CASSSPAGGYTDTQYF. DNA of the CDR3: TGTGCCAGCAGCTCCCCAGCGGGGGGGTACACAGATACGCAGTATTTT.

This clone was picked up one time. The junction differs from germline at one of its ends, possibly a read error. The chain combines TRBV6-5 with TRBJ1-1; no definite D call. This CDR3 is built from 14 residues. Germline CDR1 and CDR2: MNHEY and SVGAGI. For the CDR3, the DNA is TGTGCCAGCAGTCCACAGAGGGTGAAGACTGAAGCTTTCTTT. This sequence encodes CASSPQRVKTEAFF.

The rearrangement links TRBV7-2 to TRBJ1-1; TRBD1 aligns across 9 bases. Germline assignment: CDR1 SGHTA and CDR2 FQGNSA. CDR3 length equals 15 residues. The V and J ends lost 6 bases and 1 base, in that order; junction bases with no gene match: 6. The CDR3, as DNA: TGTGCCAGCAGGAGACAGGGGGATTCGAACACTGAAGCTTTCTTT. Its translation: CASRRQGDSNTEAFF.

The sample holds one count of this clone. The rearrangement joins TRBV4-1 to TRBJ2-4, with D maybe TRBD2 (5 bases). CDR3 length equals 14 residues. Trimming took 2 bases from V and 2 from J, leaving 7 bases between them. Per the germline V gene, CDR1 is MGHRA and CDR2 is YSYEKL. As DNA, the CDR3 is TGCGCCAGCAGCCAAAGAGGGACCAAAAACATTCAGTACTTC. Encoded protein: CASSQRGTKNIQYF.

Written as DNA, the CDR3 is TGTGCCAGCAATACCGGGACTAGTGAGGTGTACTTC. Protein sequence: CASNTGTSEVYF. The chain is built from TRBV28 and TRBJ2-7; TRBD2 agrees at 8 bases. The CDR3 consists of 12 residues. The V segment lost 7 bases and the J segment 12 bases; nucleotides outside the gene matches: 11. Per germline, CDR1 MDHEN and CDR2 SYDVKM.

This chain joins TRBV5-1 and TRBJ2-3; weak D call: TRBD2 (6 bases). Trimming removed 6 bases from V and 4 bases from J, with 15 bases in between. Per germline, CDR1 SGHRS and CDR2 YFSETQ. This CDR3 comprises 14 residues. The CDR3 DNA reads TGCGCCAGCATCCAAGGAGCGGGCGCAGATACGCAGTATTTT. It translates to CASIQGAGADTQYF.

The rearrangement joins TRBV6-1 to TRBJ1-5; D unresolved. The germline V and J ends were trimmed by 6 bases and 0 bases, with 9 bases remaining between them. Germline loops: CDR1 MNHNS, CDR2 SASEGT. CDR3 size: 14 residues. The CDR3 loop is CASRQTNSNQPQHF. In DNA form, the CDR3 reads TGTGCCAGCAGACAGACTAATAGCAATCAGCCCCAGCATTTT.

This sequence joins TRBV4-3 and TRBJ2-1; 14 bases match TRBD2. Germline V CDR1 and CDR2: LGHNA, YSLEER. The CDR3 has 16 amino acids. With V trimmed by 4 bases and J by 3 bases, 2 bases remained unmatched. The CDR3 here is CASSPGLAGDYNEQFF. CDR3 nucleotides: TGCGCCAGCAGCCCGGGACTAGCGGGGGACTACAATGAGCAGTTCTTC.

V and J are TRBV6-6 and TRBJ1-3; TRBD1 aligns across 7 bases. Germline values: CDR1 MNHNY, CDR2 SVGAGI (reference sequence). There are 15 residues in the CDR3. V shed 0 bases, J shed 1 base, and the junction held 0 bases outside the gene matches. The CDR3: CASSYSTGSGNTIYF. DNA of the CDR3: TGTGCCAGCAGTTACTCGACAGGGTCTGGAAACACCATATATTTT.

This clone was seen a single time. J is TRBJ1-5 and V is TRBV28, with D possibly being TRBD1 (5 bases). The germline V and J ends were trimmed by 8 bases and 6 bases, with 14 bases remaining between them. CDR1 and CDR2 from the germline V gene are MDHEN and SYDVKM. This CDR3 region has 13 residues. The CDR3 bases are TGTGCCAGCGGGTGGGCAGGGATTCAGCCCCAGCATTTT. It yields the protein CASGWAGIQPQHF.

This clone was picked up one time. The chain joins TRBV5-4 to TRBJ1-2; no reliable D call. CDR3 length equals 13 residues. Trimming shortened V by 2 bases and J by 3 bases, and 8 bases separated the two germline ends. Per the germline V gene, CDR1 is SGHNT and CDR2 is YYREEE (reference sequence). CDR3 nucleotides: TGTGCCAGCAGCTTTGACGGAGACTATGGCTACACCTTC. Its translation: CASSFDGDYGYTF.